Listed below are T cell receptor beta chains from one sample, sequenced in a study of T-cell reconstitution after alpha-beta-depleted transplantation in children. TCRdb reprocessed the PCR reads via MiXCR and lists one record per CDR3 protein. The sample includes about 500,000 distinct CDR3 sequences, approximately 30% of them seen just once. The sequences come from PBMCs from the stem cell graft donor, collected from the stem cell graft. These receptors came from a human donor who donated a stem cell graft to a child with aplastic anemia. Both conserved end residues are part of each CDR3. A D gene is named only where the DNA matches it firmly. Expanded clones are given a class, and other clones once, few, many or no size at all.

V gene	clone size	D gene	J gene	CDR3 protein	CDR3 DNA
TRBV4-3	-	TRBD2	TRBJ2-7	CASSQIAGVPYEQYF	TGCGCCAGCAGCCAAATAGCGGGAGTCCCCTACGAGCAGTACTTC
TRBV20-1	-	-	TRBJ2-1	CSARIIQRTYNEQFF	TGCAGTGCTAGGATCATACAGAGGACCTACAATGAGCAGTTCTTC
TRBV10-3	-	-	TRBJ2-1	CAISEGDRGASYNEQFF	TGTGCCATCAGTGAGGGGGACCGCGGGGCCTCCTACAATGAGCAGTTCTTC
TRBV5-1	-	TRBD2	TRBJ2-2	CASSLVAGVPTGELFF	TGCGCCAGCAGCTTGGTAGCGGGAGTTCCCACCGGGGAGCTGTTTTTT
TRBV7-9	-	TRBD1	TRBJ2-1	CASDRDRDVNEQFF	TGTGCCAGCGACCGGGACAGGGATGTCAATGAGCAGTTCTTC
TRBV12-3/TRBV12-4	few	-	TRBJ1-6	CASSLGLIGGSPLHF	TGTGCCAGCAGTTTAGGTCTTATAGGGGGTTCACCCCTCCACTTT
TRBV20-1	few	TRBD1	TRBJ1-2	CSARDRTVYGYTF	TGCAGTGCTAGGGACAGGACCGTCTATGGCTACACCTTC
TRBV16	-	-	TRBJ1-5	CASSQSSGGQPQHF	TGTGCCAGCAGCCAATCGTCAGGTGGTCAGCCCCAGCATTTT
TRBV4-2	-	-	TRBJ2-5	CASSQVGGEEETQYF	TGTGCCAGCAGCCAAGTCGGAGGGGAGGAGGAGACCCAGTACTTC
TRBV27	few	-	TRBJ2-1	CASSTIPTRRSYNEQFF	TGTGCCAGCAGTACTATTCCCACGCGGCGCTCCTACAATGAGCAGTTCTTC
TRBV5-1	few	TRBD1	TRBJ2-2	CASSSRQGQTNTGELFF	TGCGCCAGCAGCTCTCGACAGGGACAGACGAACACCGGGGAGCTGTTTTTT
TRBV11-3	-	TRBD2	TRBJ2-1	CATEREGINNEQFF	TGTGCCACGGAGCGGGAGGGGATAAACAATGAGCAGTTCTTC
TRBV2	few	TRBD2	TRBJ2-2	CASSTGLAGGLGKVGELFF	TGTGCCAGCAGTACCGGACTAGCGGGAGGGCTCGGAAAGGTCGGGGAGCTGTTTTTT
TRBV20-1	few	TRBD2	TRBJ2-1	CSASSLAGGIYNEQFF	TGCAGTGCTAGTTCCTTAGCGGGAGGGATCTACAATGAGCAGTTCTTC
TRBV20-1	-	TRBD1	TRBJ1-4	CSVPKTGTTEKLFF	TGCAGTGTCCCTAAGACAGGGACTACTGAAAAACTGTTTTTT